Presented here are 28 T cell receptor beta chains from one specimen sequenced in a study of blood T cell repertoires in COVID-19. Sequencing used immunoSEQ multiplex PCR; TCRdb keeps in-frame clones, though not all of them. In the table there are 250,000 to 350,000 clones, around nine tenths of which are singletons. The sample comprised peripheral blood. The origin of the receptors is a woman aged 60-70 years with acute or convalescent COVID-19.

The chain recombines TRBV12-3 or TRBV12-4 with TRBJ2-7; no definite D call. V lost 6 bases, J lost 0 bases, and 6 bases lay in between. The CDR3 runs 12 residues. The CDR3 spells CASSQDSYEQYF. CDR3 nucleotides: TGTGCCAGCAGCCAGGACTCCTACGAGCAGTACTTC.

J is TRBJ2-1 and V is TRBV19; 10 bases agree with TRBD1. Germline V gene lookup returns CDR1 LNHDA and CDR2 SQIVND (reference sequence). With 3 bases clipped from V and 8 bases from J, the junction kept 7 bases outside the gene matches. The CDR3 is 15 residues long. Here the CDR3 DNA reads TGTGCCAGTAGTATGAAAGGGACAGGGGTCGATGAGCAGTTCTTC. Translating gives CASSMKGTGVDEQFF.

The J gene is TRBJ1-2, the V gene TRBV19; TRBD1 matches at 10 bases. Germline-derived CDR1 and CDR2 are LNHDA and SQIVND (reference sequence). The CDR3 totals 16 residues. V lost 2 bases, J lost 4 bases, and 7 bases stayed unmatched. The CDR3 here is CASSINSRTGGYGYTF. The CDR3 DNA sequence: TGTGCCAGTAGTATAAACAGTCGGACAGGGGGCTATGGCTACACCTTC.

This chain links TRBV4-2 with TRBJ2-1; D unclear. CDR1 is LGHNA and CDR2 is YNFKEQ in the germline V gene. The CDR3 has 15 residues. Trimming removed 0 bases at V and 5 bases at J, with 11 bases between. CDR3 amino acids: CASSQDAQRHNEQFF. The CDR3 DNA is TGTGCCAGCAGCCAAGACGCCCAGCGCCACAATGAGCAGTTCTTC.

V and J are TRBV5-1 and TRBJ2-7, with D tentatively TRBD2 (5 bases). The V gene's germline CDR1 is SGHRS and CDR2 YFSETQ. V was shortened by 4 bases and J by 0 bases, with 11 bases between the two germline ends. The length of the CDR3 is 14 residues. The CDR3 DNA sequence: TGCGCCAGCAGCGCGGGCGGGTCCTCCTACGAGCAGTACTTC. The encoded protein is CASSAGGSSYEQYF.

This clone appeared a few times. The chain employs TRBV11-2 and TRBJ2-1; maybe TRBD2 (5 bases). V lost 3 bases and J 8 bases, leaving 17 bases between the germline ends. Germline CDR1 and CDR2: SGHAT and FQNNGV. The CDR3 loop spans 15 amino acids. The CDR3 sequence is CASSFFGNPVDEQFF. The CDR3 DNA follows: TGTGCCAGCAGCTTCTTCGGGAACCCCGTCGATGAGCAGTTCTTC.

The chain couples TRBV24-1 to TRBJ2-3, with TRBD2 as a possible D gene (6 bases). CDR3 size: 14 residues. V dropped 6 bases and J dropped 5 bases, with 14 bases sitting between them. Germline lookup yields CDR1 KGHDR and CDR2 SFDVKD. Written as DNA, the CDR3 is TGTGCCACCAGTCGAACGGGAGTGGGAGATACGCAGTATTTT. Its translation: CATSRTGVGDTQYF.

The chain is built from TRBV2 and TRBJ1-6; perhaps TRBD1 as D (5 bases). V was pared by 1 base and J by 7 bases, with 17 bases between. CDR1 and CDR2 (germline): SNHLY, FYNNEI. CDR3 length: 17 residues. CDR3 amino acids: CASSEEGIIGWNSPLHF. The DNA of the CDR3 is TGTGCCAGCAGTGAAGAGGGGATTATAGGGTGGAATTCACCCCTCCACTTT.

V usage is TRBV30 and J usage is TRBJ2-1, with TRBD2 identical over 7 bases. This CDR3 has 13 amino acids. The germline V gene encodes CDR1 GTSNPN and CDR2 SVGIG (reference sequence). Trimming cost V 5 bases and J 8 bases; bases outside gene matches: 9. CDR3 loop: CAWGQSGTYEQFF. The CDR3 coding sequence is TGTGCCTGGGGCCAAAGCGGGACGTATGAGCAGTTCTTC.

The chain is built from TRBV19 and TRBJ2-2, with 8 bases fitting TRBD2. Germline assignment: CDR1 LNHDA and CDR2 SQIVND (reference sequence). V lost 6 bases and J lost 0; bases outside the gene matches: 12. CDR3 length: 18 amino acids. CDR3 sequence: CASREELAEFANTGELFF. As DNA, the CDR3 is TGTGCCAGTAGGGAGGAACTAGCGGAGTTCGCGAACACCGGGGAGCTGTTTTTT.

V usage is TRBV6-6 and J usage is TRBJ2-7; a weak D match, TRBD1 (6 bases). From germline, CDR1 is MNHNY and CDR2 SVGAGI (reference sequence). Trimming took off 7 bases at V and 6 bases at J, with 13 bases between the two ends. The CDR3 runs 12 residues. DNA for the CDR3: TGTGCCAGCATAAGAACAGGGACCGAGCAGTACTTC. Translating it yields CASIRTGTEQYF.

This chain connects TRBV28 to TRBJ1-1; D not resolved. CDR1 is MDHEN and CDR2 is SYDVKM in the germline V gene. V shed 3 bases and J shed 8 bases, with 13 bases lying between them. This CDR3 is 13 amino acids long. This CDR3 reads CASSFGGQEEAFF. In nucleotides, the CDR3 is TGTGCCAGCAGTTTTGGCGGGCAGGAGGAAGCTTTCTTT.

The V call is TRBV11-3, the J call TRBJ2-1, with TRBD2 identical over 7 bases. The V segment lost 2 bases and the J segment 7 bases; nucleotides outside the gene matches: 8. CDR1 and CDR2 (germline): SGHNT, YENEEA. The CDR3 totals 15 residues. The CDR3 reads CASSLSGGSGNEQFF. CDR3 nucleotides: TGTGCCAGCAGCTTATCAGGCGGGAGTGGGAATGAGCAGTTCTTC.

This chain joins TRBV29-1 and TRBJ1-1; tentative D call: TRBD1 (5 bases). CDR1 SQVTM and CDR2 ANQGSEA come from the germline V gene. The V and J ends lost 3 bases and 5 bases respectively, with 10 bases between them. The CDR3 sequence is 12 residues long. The CDR3 spells CSVDLRDTEAFF. The CDR3 DNA sequence: TGCAGCGTTGACCTCAGGGATACTGAAGCTTTCTTT.

This clone was seen only a few times. The chain has TRBV18 and TRBJ1-5; TRBD1 is a possible D gene (5 bases). The CDR3 sequence is 17 residues long. V was trimmed by 1 base and J by 3 bases, leaving 16 bases between them. Germline V CDR1 and CDR2: KGHSH, LQKENI. DNA for the CDR3: TGTGCCAGCTCACCACGGGGCGCGATGGGATACAATCAGCCCCAGCATTTT. It yields the protein CASSPRGAMGYNQPQHF.

This clone was seen just once. V usage is TRBV13 and J usage is TRBJ1-3, with no clear D. Per germline, CDR1 PRHDT and CDR2 FYEKMQ (reference sequence). The length of the CDR3 is 16 residues. V was shortened by 7 bases and J by 1 base, with 17 bases between the two germline ends. The CDR3 coding sequence is TGTGCCAGCACCGAAAATTTATGGGAGTCTGGAAACACCATATATTTT. This translates into CASTENLWESGNTIYF. Supplemented by reference TRBV13 and TRBJ1-3, the full variable domain reads AAGVIQSPRHLIKEKRETATLKCYPIPRHDTVYWYQQGPGQDPQFLISFYEKMQSDKGSIPDRFSAQQFSDYHSELNMSSLELGDSALYFCASTENLWESGNTIYFGEGSWLTVV.

The chain recombines TRBV7-9 with TRBJ2-7; no firm D call. Trimming removed 5 bases from V and 4 bases from J, with 6 bases in between. Per germline, CDR1 SEHNR and CDR2 FQNEAQ (reference sequence). The CDR3 consists of 11 residues. Here the CDR3 reads CASSVSYEQYF. CDR3 in DNA: TGTGCCAGCAGCGTATCGTACGAGCAGTACTTC.

This clone occurred a few times. This chain uses TRBV28 with TRBJ2-1; 7 positions agree with TRBD2. Germline CDR1 is MDHEN and CDR2 is SYDVKM. The CDR3 consists of 13 residues. J gave up 7 bases and V 6 bases, and 6 bases lay outside the gene matches. The CDR3 reads CASRGRGWNEQFF. The DNA of the CDR3 is TGTGCCAGCAGAGGGAGGGGCTGGAATGAGCAGTTCTTC.

CDR3: CATNELSRPYEQYF. CDR3 coding DNA: TGTGCCACTAACGAGCTTAGTCGCCCCTACGAGCAGTACTTC. V and J are TRBV28 and TRBJ2-7; D remains ambiguous. Germline assignment: CDR1 MDHEN and CDR2 SYDVKM. This CDR3 comprises 14 residues. The V gene lost 10 bases and the J gene lost 2 bases, with 18 bases spanning the gap.

In this sample, this clone turned up once. The chain joins TRBV2 to TRBJ1-5; D gene uncertain. The CDR3 loop spans 13 amino acids. Germline CDR1 reads SNHLY; CDR2 reads FYNNEI. V was clipped by 6 bases and J by 5 bases, with 11 bases between them. The CDR3 loop is CASRIWQHQPQHF. The CDR3 DNA follows: TGTGCCAGCAGGATCTGGCAACATCAGCCCCAGCATTTT.

This sequence joins TRBV5-1 and TRBJ2-7, with 7 bases aligning to TRBD1. This CDR3 is 13 amino acids long. CDR1 is SGHRS, CDR2 YFSETQ, per germline. Unmatched junction bases numbered 4, after V lost 3 bases and J lost 4 bases. CDR3 amino acids: CASSWDSRYEQYF. In DNA, the CDR3 is TGCGCCAGCAGCTGGGACAGCAGATACGAGCAGTACTTC.

V and J are TRBV24-1 and TRBJ1-2; 7 bases fit TRBD1. The CDR3 consists of 15 residues. Germline CDR1 reads KGHDR; CDR2 reads SFDVKD. J was trimmed by 8 bases and V by 7 bases; bases with no gene match: 15. Here the CDR3 DNA reads TGTGCCACCAGCCCTGGAGGACAGGTAGTTGAAGGCTACACCTTC. Translation: CATSPGGQVVEGYTF.

V and J are TRBV6-2 or TRBV6-3 and TRBJ2-5; 8 bases fit TRBD2. Losses at the gene ends were 2 bases for V and 5 bases for J; bases not matched to a gene: 10. The CDR3 has 16 amino acids. The germline V gene has CDR1 MNHEY and CDR2 SVGEGT. CDR3 sequence reads: CASSYAAGGPRETQYF. The CDR3 DNA is TGTGCCAGCAGTTACGCGGCGGGGGGCCCTCGGGAGACCCAGTACTTC.

The chain employs TRBV5-4 and TRBJ2-2; 11 bases agree with TRBD1. CDR1 SGHNT and CDR2 YYREEE come from the germline V gene (reference sequence). This CDR3 contains 15 residues. J lost 4 bases, V lost 4 bases, and 3 bases had no gene match. The CDR3 sequence is CASSPGTGGTGELFF. The CDR3 nucleotides are TGTGCCAGCAGCCCCGGGACAGGGGGCACCGGGGAGCTGTTTTTT.

This clone occurred a few times. The CDR3 is CASSFETGYNSPLHF. The DNA of the CDR3 is TGTGCCAGCAGCTTTGAGACAGGGTATAATTCACCCCTCCACTTT. The V and J genes are TRBV7-8 and TRBJ1-6; 7 nucleotides align to TRBD1. V dropped 3 bases and J dropped 4; count of bases not matched to a gene: 3. The germline V gene encodes CDR1 SGHVS and CDR2 FQNEAQ. The CDR3 runs 15 residues.

In DNA form, the CDR3 reads TGTGCCAGCAGCCCACCTCAAACCCGGGGGGGATCCTACAATGAGCAGTTCTTC. Translating it yields CASSPPQTRGGSYNEQFF. The chain uses TRBV7-3 and TRBJ2-1; 8 bases align to TRBD2. Per germline, CDR1 SGHTA and CDR2 FQGTGA. Trimming at V came to 5 bases and at J to 1 base, leaving 13 bases not matched to a gene. This CDR3 is 18 amino acids long.

CDR3: CASSGGDDEKLFF. CDR3 nucleotide sequence: TGTGCCAGCAGCGGGGGGGACGATGAAAAACTGTTTTTT. This chain joins TRBV5-4 and TRBJ1-4; a possible D gene is TRBD1 (5 bases). The CDR3 runs 13 residues. Per the germline V gene, CDR1 is SGHNT and CDR2 is YYREEE (reference sequence). V was shortened by 4 bases and J by 6 bases, with 10 bases between the two germline ends.

Remarks on this clone: The sample carries other DNA sequences with the same CDR3. V gene TRBV18 combines with J gene TRBJ2-1, with 10 positions matching TRBD1. Looked up from germline, CDR1 is KGHSH and CDR2 is LQKENI. Trimming removed 2 bases from V and 3 bases from J; junction bases left unmatched: 1. The CDR3 extends over 15 amino acids. CDR3 nucleotides: TGTGCCAGCTCACCAGGGACAGGGGTCTACAATGAGCAGTTCTTC. This encodes CASSPGTGVYNEQFF.